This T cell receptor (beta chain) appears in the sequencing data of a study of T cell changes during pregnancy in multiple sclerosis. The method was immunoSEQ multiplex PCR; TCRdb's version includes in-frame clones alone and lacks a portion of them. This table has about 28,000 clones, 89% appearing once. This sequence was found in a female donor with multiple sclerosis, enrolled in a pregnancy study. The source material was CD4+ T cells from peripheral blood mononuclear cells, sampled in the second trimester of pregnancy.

The CDR3 sequence is CASSLAVKNTEAFF. The CDR3 nucleotides are TGTGCCAGCAGTTTGGCAGTCAAGAACACTGAAGCTTTCTTT. The chain combines TRBV28 with TRBJ1-1, with D hard to call. With 3 bases removed from V and 1 base from J, the gap between germline ends came to 9 bases. Germline lookup yields CDR1 MDHEN and CDR2 SYDVKM. CDR3 length: 14 residues.